This record looks at one T cell receptor beta chain sequence and its context. Antigen specificity is unknown. Collection of lesional scalp punch biopsies and peripheral blood was performed in alopecia areata patients. This entry comes from a study of CD8+ T cells in alopecia areata. Sequencing used cDNA as its template, made by extracting RNA and reverse transcribing it. Clones were read by immunoSEQ multiplex PCR, and TCRdb kept only the in-frame ones, dropping some. The sample lists under 35,000 clones, over 60% occurring once. CDR1 is MNHEY, CDR2 SVGAGI, per germline. CDR3 length: 13 residues. The V and J ends lost 6 bases and 2 bases respectively, with 11 bases between them. General study results and limits: Higher clonality than in normal scalp was seen in lesional scalp, especially alopecia totalis/universalis.

V gene TRBV6-5 combines with J gene TRBJ2-7; D is undetermined. This clonotype was sampled from a human donor with alopecia areata. Sequencing was carried out using NKG2D-low CD8+ T cells sorted from blood. DNA of the CDR3: TGTGCCAGCAGGATAGGGTTGACCTACGAGCAGTACTTC. Translation: CASRIGLTYEQYF.